This TCR beta chain stems from a study of shared clonotypes between healthy human individuals. Study conclusions and caveats: Clonotype sharing across donors was expected to vary with sequencing depth.

TCRdb's table, derived via immunoSEQ multiplex PCR, lists solely in-frame clones and lacks some. The data show 2 million to 2.5 million clones, over 90% seen once. As for this clone: Its antigen is currently unknown.

Germline lookup yields CDR1 SGHTA and CDR2 FQGNSA. CDR3 length: 15 amino acids. J gave up 1 base and V 5 bases, and 5 bases lay outside the gene matches. Sequences were obtained from naive CD4+ T cells from PBMCs. As to subset: CD45RA+ positively selected. This receptor was identified in a man younger than 30 in good health. Some clones in this sample may be carry-over from other donors' samples. The chain uses TRBV7-2 and TRBJ2-5, with TRBD2 identical over 9 bases. The CDR3 bases are TGTGCCAGCAGCAAAAGCGGGGGGTTCCAAGAGACCCAGTACTTC. Protein sequence: CASSKSGGFQETQYF.